What follows are 4 T cell receptor beta chains derived from one specimen sequenced in a study of Ad26.COV2.S vaccination and SARS-CoV-2 variants. Sequencing used immunoSEQ multiplex PCR; TCRdb keeps in-frame clones, though not all of them. The sample lists roughly 350,000 clones; around 89% were seen once. Treatment: about 20 received Ad26.COV2.S at low or high dose, single or two shots; roughly five received placebo; per-sample allocation not given. It was on day 63 after the first vaccine or placebo injection that samples were taken. The sample in question was peripheral blood, obtained in a trial of Ad26.COV2.S vaccine versus placebo. The source of these receptors is a person between 18 and 60 years old who received the Ad26.COV2.S COVID-19 vaccine or a placebo.

This chain connects TRBV6-2 or TRBV6-3 to TRBJ1-2, with unresolved D. CDR3 length: 15 amino acids. Trimming removed 6 bases from V and 5 bases from J, with 19 bases in between. The germline gives CDR1 MNHEY, CDR2 SVGEGT. As DNA, the CDR3 is TGTGCCAGCAGCCGGAAACGGACGGGTGATTATGGCTACACCTTC. Translation gives CASSRKRTGDYGYTF.

The V and J genes are TRBV5-1 and TRBJ2-3, with 11 bases that match TRBD1. The V gene end was trimmed by 5 bases and the J gene end by 7 bases; junction bases not matched to a gene: 9. Germline CDR1 reads SGHRS; CDR2 reads YFSETQ. This CDR3 spans 15 amino acids. In nucleotides, the CDR3 is TGCGCCAGCAGGAACCGGGACAGGGGGGTGCATACGCAGTATTTT. Protein product: CASRNRDRGVHTQYF.

V usage is TRBV28 and J usage is TRBJ1-5; D remains ambiguous. The germline gives CDR1 MDHEN, CDR2 SYDVKM. V lost 5 bases and J 0 bases, leaving 17 bases between the germline ends. This CDR3 is built from 17 residues. As DNA, the CDR3 is TGTGCCAGCAGTCTCAGGCTTAAGAAACTTAGCAATCAGCCCCAGCATTTT. Its protein is CASSLRLKKLSNQPQHF.

This chain connects TRBV5-4 to TRBJ2-7; unclear D gene. The CDR3 totals 13 residues. In germline, CDR1 is SGHNT, CDR2 YYREEE (reference sequence). Trimming left V 0 bases short and J 3 bases short, with 7 bases between. CDR3 nucleotide sequence: TGTGCCAGCAGCTTGGCCCTTGACTACGAGCAGTACTTC. Protein product: CASSLALDYEQYF.